This T cell receptor beta chain was sequenced in a study of long-term antiretroviral therapy in people with HIV. Runs used v3.0 of the immunoSEQ assay and were done at survey level. The data were produced by immunoSEQ multiplex PCR, yet TCRdb's version contains in-frame clones alone and is incomplete. The profile shows roughly 25,000 clones, roughly 85% of them singletons. The germline V and J ends were trimmed by 3 bases and 2 bases, with 11 bases remaining between them. The CDR3 has 14 amino acids. Germline V CDR1 and CDR2: SGHNT, YYREEE (reference sequence). This chain links TRBV5-4 with TRBJ2-5; D may match TRBD1 or TRBD2 (5 bases each). The receptor was derived from a man aged 35-49 years with HIV. The source was unsorted PBMCs, collected 2.3 years after starting antiretroviral therapy. The CDR3 protein is CASSSGTYQETQYF. CDR3 nucleotide sequence: TGTGCCAGCAGCTCCGGGACGTATCAAGAGACCCAGTACTTC.